The 18 T cell receptor beta chains below all came from one sample that was sequenced in a study of lymphopenia after photon versus proton radiotherapy. Some clones are missing from TCRdb's copy, which holds only in-frame ones; the method was immunoSEQ multiplex PCR. The table has around 150,000 clones, about 88% seen once. The sequencing here drew on peripheral blood, taken from a patient treated with photon-based radiotherapy. The receptor set was obtained from a man aged 45-65 years with gastric cancer.

The chain is built from TRBV11-2 and TRBJ2-2; D remains unclear. In germline, CDR1 is SGHAT, CDR2 FQNNGV. V was trimmed by 1 base and J by 0 bases, leaving 3 bases between them. CDR3 length: 14 amino acids. CDR3 amino acids: CASSLGANTGELFF. The CDR3 DNA follows: TGTGCCAGCAGCTTAGGGGCGAACACCGGGGAGCTGTTTTTT. The entire variable domain, with the rest obtained from reference TRBV11-2 and TRBJ2-2, is as follows: EAGVAQSPRYKIIEKRQSVAFWCNPISGHATLYWYQQILGQGPKLLIQFQNNGVVDDSQLPKDRFSAERLKGVDSTLKIQPAKLEDSAVYLCASSLGANTGELFFGEGSRLTVL.

This clone occurred a few times. The chain is built from TRBV18 and TRBJ1-2; 7 bases are shared with TRBD1. Germline CDR1 is KGHSH and CDR2 is LQKENI. Unmatched junction bases numbered 8, after V lost 0 bases and J lost 7 bases. This CDR3 region has 15 residues. CDR3 sequence reads: CASSPPGQSKLGYTF. DNA for the CDR3: TGTGCCAGCTCACCACCGGGACAGAGTAAGCTTGGCTACACCTTC.

The genes are TRBV11-2 and TRBJ1-3; 7 bases line up with TRBD1. Germline assignment: CDR1 SGHAT and CDR2 FQNNGV. The V and J ends lost 1 base and 4 bases, in that order; junction bases with no gene match: 4. The CDR3 is 15 residues long. CDR3 nucleotides: TGTGCCAGCAGCTTAGGACAGGGACGAGGAAACACCATATATTTT. It is translated as CASSLGQGRGNTIYF.

The chain employs TRBV5-1 and TRBJ2-1; 11 bases fit TRBD2. Germline V gene sequence: CDR1 SGHRS, CDR2 YFSETQ. The length of the CDR3 is 19 residues. The junction had 10 bases not matched to a gene; V was cut back by 2 bases and J by 0 bases. As DNA, the CDR3 is TGCGCCAGCAGCTTCCCGGGACTAGCGGTCCTGAGCTCCTACAATGAGCAGTTCTTC. Amino acids: CASSFPGLAVLSSYNEQFF.

The genes are TRBV7-6 and TRBJ2-3; D is unclear. V shed 4 bases and J shed 4 bases, with 6 bases lying between them. Germline V gives CDR1 SGHVS, CDR2 FNYEAQ. The CDR3 is 12 residues long. CDR3 sequence reads: CASSSTPDTQYF. In nucleotides, the CDR3 is TGTGCCAGCAGCTCCACCCCAGATACGCAGTATTTT.

The chain recombines TRBV5-8 with TRBJ2-7; D not certain. The CDR3 covers 12 residues. Trimming removed 5 bases from V and 7 bases from J, with 13 bases in between. Germline V gene lookup returns CDR1 SGHTS and CDR2 YDEGEE. CDR3 nucleotides: TGTGCCAGCAGACCCTTGTCCCGAGAGCAGTACTTC. Amino acids: CASRPLSREQYF.

The chain recombines TRBV10-1 with TRBJ1-5; no reliable D call. Germline CDR1 is WNHNN and CDR2 is SYGVQD (reference sequence). Trimming left V 3 bases short and J 0 bases short, with 0 bases between. The CDR3 runs 12 residues. The CDR3 sequence is CASSDSNQPQHF. The CDR3 DNA is TGCGCCAGCAGTGATAGCAATCAGCCCCAGCATTTT.

The chain carries TRBV6-6 and TRBJ2-7; 10 bases align to TRBD2. There are 14 residues in the CDR3. The germline V gene has CDR1 MNHNY and CDR2 SVGAGI (reference sequence). The trim removed 2 bases at V and 6 bases at J, leaving 4 bases unmatched. The CDR3 loop is CASSYGTSEGEQYF. CDR3 in DNA: TGTGCCAGCAGTTACGGGACTAGCGAGGGCGAGCAGTACTTC.

The chain employs TRBV11-3 and TRBJ2-2; 8 bases fit TRBD1. Germline V gene lookup returns CDR1 SGHNT and CDR2 YENEEA. Trimming took 5 bases from V and 8 from J; bases not matched to a gene: 10. The length of the CDR3 is 15 residues. The CDR3 coding sequence is TGTGCCAGCAGCACCGGGACAGGAGATGGGGGGGAGCTGTTTTTT. Its translation: CASSTGTGDGGELFF.

This chain joins TRBV5-4 and TRBJ2-3, with 9 nucleotides matching TRBD2. V trimming: 2 bases; J trimming: 0 bases; junction bases outside the gene matches: 4. This CDR3 spans 16 amino acids. Germline V gene data show CDR1 as SGHNT and CDR2 as YYREEE (reference sequence). CDR3 sequence: CASSFTTSGSTDTQYF. The CDR3, as DNA: TGTGCCAGCAGCTTTACAACTAGCGGGAGCACAGATACGCAGTATTTT. The whole variable domain, filled in from reference TRBV5-4 and TRBJ2-3, reads ETGVTQSPTHLIKTRGQQVTLRCSSQSGHNTVSWYQQALGQGPQFIFQYYREEENGRGNFPPRFSGLQFPNYSSELNVNALELDDSALYLCASSFTTSGSTDTQYFGPGTRLTVL.

The rearrangement links TRBV30 to TRBJ2-5; D may match TRBD1 or TRBD2 (5 bases each). Germline assignment: CDR1 GTSNPN and CDR2 SVGIG (reference sequence). This CDR3 is 14 amino acids long. V lost 3 bases, J lost 5 bases, and 16 bases lay in between. The CDR3 protein is CAWSLGPTWETQYF. DNA for the CDR3: TGTGCCTGGAGCCTGGGACCTACCTGGGAGACCCAGTACTTC.

This clone was seen once. The CDR3 here is CASSPGTASNQPQHF. The CDR3 region has the DNA TGTGCCAGCAGCCCTGGGACAGCTAGTAATCAGCCCCAGCATTTT. The chain joins TRBV7-2 to TRBJ1-5, with TRBD1 matching 7 bases. The CDR3 has 15 residues. Germline-derived CDR1 and CDR2 are SGHTA and FQGNSA. V shed 5 bases, J shed 4 bases, and the junction held 8 bases outside the gene matches.

V is TRBV4-2 and J is TRBJ2-1; 7 bases line up with TRBD2. V dropped 0 bases and J dropped 6; count of bases not matched to a gene: 11. The CDR3 has 17 amino acids. Germline CDR1 reads LGHNA; CDR2 reads YNFKEQ. The CDR3 sequence: CASSQDLFGREINEQFF. CDR3 in DNA: TGTGCCAGCAGCCAAGATCTATTCGGGCGGGAGATCAATGAGCAGTTCTTC.

The chain has TRBV4-2 and TRBJ2-7; 7 bases are shared with TRBD2. Trimming took 4 bases from V and 5 from J; bases not matched to a gene: 11. The CDR3 is made up of 15 amino acids. Germline loops: CDR1 LGHNA, CDR2 YNFKEQ. CDR3 region: CASSRTWTSRDEQYF. The DNA for the CDR3 is TGTGCCAGCAGCCGAACCTGGACTAGTCGTGACGAGCAGTACTTC.

This clone appeared a single time. The chain has TRBV4-1 and TRBJ1-3; D gene uncertain. The CDR3 consists of 14 residues. Germline V gives CDR1 MGHRA, CDR2 YSYEKL. V was cut by 3 bases and J by 7 bases, with 13 bases left in between. The CDR3, as DNA: TGCGCCAGCAGCCAGAGTCCCATAGCGAACACCATATATTTT. Translation gives CASSQSPIANTIYF.

The DNA of the CDR3 is TGTGCCAGTAGTGCGGGACAGGGAGGGCATGAGCAGTTCTTC. This encodes CASSAGQGGHEQFF. The rearrangement uses TRBV19 and TRBJ2-1, with TRBD1 matching 9 bases. CDR1 is LNHDA, CDR2 SQIVND, per germline (reference sequence). The CDR3 loop spans 14 amino acids. The J segment lost 8 bases and the V segment lost 5 bases, leaving 7 bases of the junction unmatched.

The gene calls are TRBV2 and TRBJ2-4; no reliable D call. The length of the CDR3 is 13 residues. V gave up 2 bases and J gave up 5 bases, with 7 bases separating them. CDR1 is SNHLY and CDR2 is FYNNEI in the germline V gene. The CDR3 DNA reads as TGTGCCAGCAGTGAAAGCCAGGAAAACATTCAGTACTTC. This codes for CASSESQENIQYF. Full variable domain (missing parts from reference TRBV2 and TRBJ2-4): EPEVTQTPSHQVTQMGQEVILRCVPISNHLYFYWYRQILGQKVEFLVSFYNNEISEKSEIFDDQFSVERPDGSNFTLKIRSTKLEDSAMYFCASSESQENIQYFGAGTRLSVL.

The chain joins TRBV27 to TRBJ2-7; D may be TRBD2 (5 bases). Germline-derived CDR1 and CDR2 are MNHEY and SMNVEV (reference sequence). The CDR3 loop spans 15 amino acids. V was shortened by 2 bases and J by 2 bases, with 13 bases between the two germline ends. Here the CDR3 reads CASSLSGIRPYEQYF. In DNA form, the CDR3 reads TGTGCCAGCAGTTTAAGCGGCATCCGGCCCTACGAGCAGTACTTC.